This T cell receptor (beta chain) is drawn from a study of T-cell reconstitution after alpha-beta-depleted transplantation in children (TCRdb year 2016). Looking at the study overall: Using TCR repertoire profiling, the study followed T-cell immune reconstitution in a quantitative way in children after TCRalphabeta/CD19-depleted allogeneic hematopoietic cell transplantation.

This clonotype appeared many times. The specificity of this receptor is unknown. Within one base of it there is no much larger clone, and no base qualities were kept. The CDR3 contains 17 residues, cysteine and phenylalanine counted. The sequence is cut down to CDR3 DNA, 51 bases in frame from base 1. As encoded in the germline V gene (reference sequence), CDR1 is DFQATT while CDR2 is SNEGSKA. For this chain, trimming is 5 bases at the V end and 3 bases at the J end, and the number of junction bases without a gene match is 18. Library creation used PCR. Sequencing instrument: Illumina HiSeq 2500. TCR libraries were prepared with molecular barcoding, using unique molecular identifiers to normalize TCRbeta repertoire quantification. TCRdb passed the public sequencing reads through fastp at Q25 and MiXCR, retaining productive beta sequences. CDR3 protein sequences are deduplicated, and each keeps its most common genes and DNA. The sample table lists roughly 590,000 distinct CDR3 sequences, around 16% of them with a count of one. The biggest ten clones account for 0.9% to 1.2% of the sample.

The V gene is TRBV20-1 and the J gene is TRBJ2-7, with 8 central nucleotides matching TRBD2. This TCR derives from a human donor who donated a stem cell graft to a child with acute myeloid leukemia. The sample in question was PBMCs from the stem cell graft donor, obtained from the stem cell graft. The DNA is as follows: TGCAGTGCTGCCTCCCGGGGGGGCCAGGGAACATTCTACGAGCAGTACTTC. This codes for CSAASRGGQGTFYEQYF.